Below, one TCR beta chain is given with its context. The data originate from a study of shared clonotypes between healthy human individuals. Sequencing was performed with immunoSEQ multiplex PCR; in TCRdb, only in-frame clones are kept and a portion is missing. The sample contains a few million clones, 93% of which appear only once. Terminally differentiated effector memory CD45RA+ cells were left out of the naive CD8 fraction, which was CD45RO-negative and positively selected for CCR7. The material sequenced was naive CD8+ T cells from PBMCs. This sequence was found in a man aged 18 to 35 in good health. Some clones in this sample may be carry-over from other donors' samples.

The CDR3 DNA reads as TGTGCCAGCAGCTTAGTATTCTCAAGCACAGATACGCAGTATTTT. Translation: CASSLVFSSTDTQYF. The chain couples TRBV7-2 to TRBJ2-3; D remains unclear. This CDR3 is 15 amino acids long. In germline, CDR1 is SGHTA, CDR2 FQGNSA. The germline V and J ends were trimmed by 1 base and 0 bases, with 8 bases remaining between them.